This passage covers 5 T cell receptor beta chains from one sample sequenced in a study of CD8+ T cells in alopecia areata. Extraction and reverse transcription of RNA yielded cDNA as the sequencing template. The repertoire was sequenced with immunoSEQ multiplex PCR; TCRdb's copy has only in-frame clones and lacks some. The sample has around 140,000 clones; approximately 49% are singletons. The sample in question was CD4+ T cells sorted from blood, obtained at week 0. Source of these receptors: a human donor with alopecia areata.

The chain couples TRBV30 to TRBJ2-3; D gene uncertain. CDR1 is GTSNPN, CDR2 SVGIG, per germline (reference sequence). CDR3 length: 12 amino acids. V was shortened by 0 bases and J by 8 bases, with 9 bases between the two germline ends. CDR3 in DNA: TGTGCCTGGAGTGTCGTTATGGGTACGCAGTATTTT. Its translation is CAWSVVMGTQYF.

This clone was counted only a few times. This chain connects TRBV28 to TRBJ1-5; 10 bases line up with TRBD1. CDR1 and CDR2 (germline): MDHEN, SYDVKM. V dropped 1 base and J dropped 7; count of bases not matched to a gene: 4. There are 15 residues in the CDR3. The CDR3 region is CASSLSGTGVQPQHF. The CDR3, as DNA: TGTGCCAGCAGTTTATCTGGGACAGGGGTCCAGCCCCAGCATTTT.

CDR3 protein: CASRGSNQPQHF. The CDR3 region has the DNA TGTGCCAGCAGGGGTAGCAATCAGCCCCAGCATTTT. The chain is built from TRBV28 and TRBJ1-5; D not certain. This CDR3 region has 12 residues. V lost 6 bases, J lost 0 bases, and 3 bases lay in between. The germline V gene encodes CDR1 MDHEN and CDR2 SYDVKM.

This clone was counted a few times. One end of the junction fails to match germline, which may point to a read error. The rearrangement uses TRBV29-1 and TRBJ2-3, with D perhaps matching TRBD1 (5 bases). CDR3 length equals 14 residues. Germline assignment: CDR1 SQVTM and CDR2 ANQGSEA. The CDR3 protein is CSVKDPTRADTQYF. As DNA, the CDR3 is TGCAGCGTTAAAGACCCGACCAGGGCAGATACGCAGTATTTT.

The chain has TRBV7-2 and TRBJ1-3; D perhaps matches TRBD1 (5 bases). CDR1 SGHTA and CDR2 FQGNSA come from the germline V gene. Trimming stripped 2 bases from V and 0 bases from J, with 20 bases between. This CDR3 has 19 residues. The DNA for the CDR3 is TGTGCCAGCAGCTTAATGGGGCAGGGCCTCTCAAGCTCTGGAAACACCATATATTTT. This gives the protein CASSLMGQGLSSSGNTIYF. Drawing the rest from reference TRBV7-2 and TRBJ1-3, the complete variable domain is GAGVSQSPSNKVTEKGKDVELRCDPISGHTALYWYRQSLGQGLEFLIYFQGNSAPDKSGLPSDRFSAERTGGSVSTLTIQRTQQEDSAVYLCASSLMGQGLSSSGNTIYFGEGSWLTVV.